These T cell receptor beta chains were read from a single sample in a study of neurological immune-mediated disorders. Each CDR3 protein gets one entry after TCRdb re-called the 5' RACE reads with MiXCR. Of about 36,000 distinct CDR3 sequences detected, 10% appear once; the ten largest clones hold approximately 6.3%. The sequenced sample consisted of PBMCs. The receptors were gathered from a woman aged 25 to 39 with HTLV-1-associated myelopathy (HAM/TSP). The conserved cysteine and the conserved F or W are not part of the CDR3 here. For some rows the clone size is stated as once, few or many, or as a class when expanded; others skip it.

clone size	V gene	J gene	CDR3 protein
many	TRBV5-1	TRBJ1-2	ASSLDAASGGGYT
many	TRBV27	TRBJ2-1	ASSLRGGVGNEQF
many	TRBV20-1	TRBJ2-7	SARGGDPNPYEQY
many	TRBV5-1	TRBJ2-5	ASSLSGTGGTETQY
many	TRBV20-1	TRBJ2-7	SASSLAGSSYEQY
.	TRBV12-3/TRBV12-4	TRBJ2-2	ASSLGLVGELF
many	TRBV6-2/TRBV6-3	TRBJ2-3	ASSYAGRGPFADTQY
many	TRBV5-1	TRBJ2-3	ASSLTGEDTQY
many	TRBV20-1	TRBJ2-1	SAKRARDGEQF
many	TRBV7-9	TRBJ1-2	ASSVTELANYGYT
.	TRBV6-5	TRBJ1-1	ASSDRVGTEAF
many	TRBV7-6	TRBJ2-7	ASSLGAASEQY
medium-sized	TRBV20-1	TRBJ2-5	SARFPEEETQY
.	TRBV2	TRBJ2-1	ANRYRGRGDEQF
many	TRBV20-1	TRBJ1-3	SATDERFNTIY
few	TRBV3-1	TRBJ1-1	ASSPQITQGTEAF
many	TRBV6-1	TRBJ1-4	ASSQAFREVNEKLF
many	TRBV5-1	TRBJ1-2	ASSFHGGYT
few	TRBV5-5	TRBJ1-6	ASSFYICSASGDRGSLH
many	TRBV20-1	TRBJ1-2	SASVRDTYGYT
many	TRBV5-1	TRBJ2-3	ASSFDGRSDTQY
many	TRBV12-3/TRBV12-4	TRBJ2-5	ASSTNWAQETQY
many	TRBV9	TRBJ2-3	ASSVRGTDTDTQY
many	TRBV20-1	TRBJ1-1	SARAGTLSGEAF
.	TRBV30	TRBJ1-1	AWSNRGDEAF
many	TRBV14	TRBJ2-5	ASSPKGVTEKFQETQY
many	TRBV27	TRBJ2-6	ASSSPGRGGANVLT
many	TRBV5-1	TRBJ2-7	ASSSDSPNGDEQY
many	TRBV12-3/TRBV12-4	TRBJ2-7	ASSLNRRSYEQY
many	TRBV12-3/TRBV12-4	TRBJ2-6	ASSAGTPRSGANVLT
many	TRBV5-1	TRBJ1-1	ASSLGGGANTEAF
many	TRBV20-1	TRBJ2-3	SAPSPGTDTQY
many	TRBV7-9	TRBJ1-1	ASSATGGGNTEAF
.	TRBV5-1	TRBJ2-1	ASSLIGWADEQF
many	TRBV12-3/TRBV12-4	TRBJ2-7	ASTKTGGLPYEQY
few	TRBV20-1	TRBJ2-7	SARIFPSYEQY
many	TRBV7-9	TRBJ2-1	ASSFTTEQF
many	TRBV13	TRBJ1-4	ASSSGTAGRQTNEKLF
many	TRBV20-1	TRBJ2-3	SARDHAAGDTDTQY
medium-sized	TRBV12-3/TRBV12-4	TRBJ2-2	ASSFRQGAAGELF
many	TRBV7-2	TRBJ2-1	ASSSPGTRLPGVYNEQF
many	TRBV20-1	TRBJ2-1	SAAPGSGHNEQF